Given below is one T cell receptor beta chain in context. Its antigen is not identified. The table came from immunoSEQ multiplex PCR; TCRdb's copy has only in-frame clones and leaves some out. This sample has 90,000 to 120,000 clones, with 70% to 90% found just once. The entry originates in a study of T cell responses to AZD1222 COVID-19 vaccine. Study results and limitations: Regions 160-218 and 743-854 held dominance among vaccine-associated CD4 TCRs, which spanned spike.

The receptor was isolated from an adult who received the AZD1222 COVID-19 vaccine. The sequences come from peripheral blood, collected 28 days after the second AZD1222 dose.

CDR3 nucleotides: TGTGCCAGCAGCTTAGCGTCTGGGAACACTGAAGCTTTCTTT. The encoded protein is CASSLASGNTEAFF. The chain carries TRBV7-9 and TRBJ1-1; no reliable D call. Germline V CDR1 and CDR2: SEHNR, FQNEAQ (reference sequence). V was shortened by 0 bases and J by 1 base, with 6 bases between the two germline ends. The CDR3 runs 14 residues. The full variable domain, with the rest looked up from reference TRBV7-9 and TRBJ1-1, is DTGVSQNPRHKITKRGQNVTFRCDPISEHNRLYWYRQTLGQGPEFLTYFQNEAQLEKSRLLSDRFSAERPKGSFSTLEIQRTEQGDSAMYLCASSLASGNTEAFFGQGTRLTVV.